Below, one T cell receptor beta chain is given with its context. Its antigen remains unidentified. These data originate in a study of cytomegalovirus exposure and HLA in healthy donors. Whole-study context: Clustering assigned over 70% of the approximately 370 genotyped donors to the Caucasian-associated ancestry cluster.

Trimming removed 1 base at V and 0 bases at J, with 10 bases between. CDR3 length: 16 amino acids. In germline, CDR1 is SGHVS, CDR2 FNYEAQ. General observations from the study: Researchers counted 180 or so TCR beta chains as cytomegalovirus-associated. Through in vitro validation, a few CMV-associated chains were shown to be specific for CMV antigens. In presence/absence analyses, roughly uniform sequencing depth across donors was assumed.

Researchers ran the PCR with 60 Vbeta and 13 Jbeta primers. The protocol was immunoSEQ multiplex PCR, while the TCRdb copy is restricted to in-frame clones and leaves out a portion. This sample yields roughly 120,000 clones, of which 70% to 85% are seen a single time; around 5.5% belongs to the top ten. The specimen was PBMCs. V is TRBV7-6 and J is TRBJ1-3, with D hard to call. The source is a young man in good health and CMV-seropositive. CDR3 loop: CASSLDAFSSGNTIYF. The DNA of the CDR3 is TGTGCCAGCAGCTTAGACGCTTTCAGCTCTGGAAACACCATATATTTT.